The 26 T cell receptor beta chains in this list originate from one sample, sequenced in a study of blood T cell repertoires in COVID-19. Here immunoSEQ multiplex PCR was the method, and the copy in TCRdb shows in-frame clones only, minus some. The sample includes 100,000 to 150,000 clones, around 85% of them seen just once. The sample consisted of peripheral blood. These receptors came from a woman over 75 with acute or convalescent COVID-19.

As to this clone: The DNA is omitted, as the CDR3 cannot be located on it reliably, and the CDR3 follows TCRdb's listing. The chain recombines TRBV20-1 with TRBJ1-4; the DNA was not used to check the table's D call, TRBD1. The CDR3 sequence runs 12 residues, both termini included. Germline-derived CDR1 and CDR2 are DFQATT and SNEGSKA (reference sequence). The CDR3 region is CSASWGTGTAVF.

There are a few counts of this clone. V is TRBV19 and J is TRBJ1-2; D is unresolved. The CDR3 runs 14 residues. Trimming cost V 5 bases and J 7 bases, with 17 bases left between them. CDR1 and CDR2 from the germline V gene are LNHDA and SQIVND (reference sequence). For the CDR3, the DNA is TGTGCCAGTAGTGACTCCTTCTTAATGGGTGGCTACACCTTC. Its protein is CASSDSFLMGGYTF.

This chain links TRBV2 with TRBJ2-7; weak D call: TRBD2 (6 bases). This CDR3 is built from 15 residues. Trimming cost V 1 base and J 3 bases, with 13 bases left between them. CDR1 is SNHLY and CDR2 is FYNNEI in the germline V gene. CDR3 in amino acids: CASSEEGGKHYEQYF. The CDR3, as DNA: TGTGCCAGCAGTGAAGAGGGCGGGAAACACTACGAGCAGTACTTC.

This chain uses TRBV7-8 with TRBJ1-1, with 9 bases identical to TRBD1. V was pared by 7 bases and J by 4 bases, with 10 bases of the junction left unmatched. The CDR3 spans 15 residues. The germline V gene has CDR1 SGHVS and CDR2 FQNEAQ. For the CDR3, the DNA is TGTGCCAGCACCGGACAGGGGCGGGTATCCACTGAAGCTTTCTTT. Translating gives CASTGQGRVSTEAFF.

This clone was seen at least ten times. The CDR3 sequence: CASRGQGPDSNQPQHF. The CDR3 coding sequence is TGTGCCAGTAGGGGACAGGGTCCGGATAGCAATCAGCCCCAGCATTTT. The rearrangement links TRBV19 to TRBJ1-5; 9 bases are shared with TRBD1. Trimming at V came to 6 bases and at J to 0 bases, leaving 6 bases not matched to a gene. CDR3 length: 16 residues. The germline V gene encodes CDR1 LNHDA and CDR2 SQIVND (reference sequence).

V gene TRBV18 combines with J gene TRBJ1-6; 7 bases map to TRBD1. The germline CDR1 and CDR2 sequences are KGHSH and LQKENI. V shed 5 bases, J shed 7 bases, and the junction held 8 bases outside the gene matches. The CDR3 contains 15 residues. The CDR3 DNA follows: TGTGCCAGCTCAAAAGACAGGGCCCCCAATTCACCCCTCCACTTT. It codes for CASSKDRAPNSPLHF.

The chain joins TRBV6-5 to TRBJ2-1; 9 bases match TRBD2. The germline gives CDR1 MNHEY, CDR2 SVGAGI. J lost 5 bases, V lost 4 bases, and 6 bases had no gene match. This CDR3 has 15 residues. The CDR3 here is CASSLSSGNHNEQFF. The CDR3 bases are TGTGCCAGCAGTTTATCTAGCGGGAACCACAATGAGCAGTTCTTC.

This clone was seen only once. The chain is built from TRBV6-5 and TRBJ1-1; TRBD1 agrees at 9 bases. Germline V gene lookup returns CDR1 MNHEY and CDR2 SVGAGI. The V and J ends lost 10 bases and 0 bases, in that order; junction bases with no gene match: 9. The CDR3 has 15 residues. CDR3 in DNA: TGTGCCACGGTTCCGGGACAGGGAATGAACACTGAAGCTTTCTTT. This codes for CATVPGQGMNTEAFF.

The CDR3 DNA follows: TGTGCCAGCAGCACCCGCCTCAACCCTAGGTCCGAGACCCAGTACTTC. Protein sequence: CASSTRLNPRSETQYF. The gene calls are TRBV13 and TRBJ2-5; no clear D. This CDR3 spans 16 amino acids. Trimming left V 5 bases short and J 5 bases short, with 21 bases between. From germline, CDR1 is PRHDT and CDR2 FYEKMQ (reference sequence).

The chain has TRBV11-2 and TRBJ2-1; TRBD1 matches at 8 bases. The CDR3 totals 15 residues. Germline V gene lookup returns CDR1 SGHAT and CDR2 FQNNGV. Unmatched junction bases numbered 9, after V lost 5 bases and J lost 6 bases. The CDR3 region has the DNA TGTGCCAGCAGCACAACGGACAGGGCTAGCAATGAGCAGTTCTTC. It translates to CASSTTDRASNEQFF.

This clone was observed once. This chain uses TRBV10-3 with TRBJ2-3; D perhaps matches TRBD1 (5 bases). The germline gives CDR1 ENHRY, CDR2 SYGVKD. This CDR3 contains 14 residues. V lost 8 bases to trimming and J lost 0 bases, with 12 bases between them. The CDR3: CAIQTGESTDTQYF. In nucleotides, the CDR3 is TGTGCCATCCAAACAGGAGAGAGCACAGATACGCAGTATTTT.

This chain links TRBV7-9 with TRBJ1-4; D is unclear. The CDR3 has 14 amino acids. Germline V gene data show CDR1 as SEHNR and CDR2 as FQNEAQ (reference sequence). Between the trimmed V and J ends, which lost 5 bases and 3 bases, there was a span of 10 bases. The CDR3 coding sequence is TGTGCCAGCAGCCGAGAGAGGGCTAATGAAAAACTGTTTTTT. Protein: CASSRERANEKLFF.

The chain is built from TRBV9 and TRBJ2-2; D not resolved. The germline gives CDR1 SGDLS, CDR2 YYNGEE. Trimming cost V 10 bases and J 0 bases, with 13 bases left between them. The CDR3 is made up of 14 amino acids. CDR3 sequence: CASNTVANTGELFF. CDR3 DNA: TGTGCCTCTAATACGGTTGCGAACACCGGGGAGCTGTTTTTT. The full variable domain, its missing parts supplied by reference TRBV9 and TRBJ2-2, is DSGVTQTPKHLITATGQRVTLRCSPRSGDLSVYWYQQSLDQGLQFLIQYYNGEERAKGNILERFSAQQFPDLHSELNLSSLELGDSALYFCASNTVANTGELFFGEGSRLTVL.

This chain links TRBV19 with TRBJ1-6; weak D call: TRBD1 (6 bases). Trimming left V 2 bases short and J 11 bases short, with 7 bases between. CDR3 size: 12 residues. Germline V gene lookup returns CDR1 LNHDA and CDR2 SQIVND (reference sequence). DNA for the CDR3: TGTGCCAGTAGTATAAGGGGGACACCCCTCCACTTT. Translation: CASSIRGTPLHF.

The V and J genes are TRBV11-3 and TRBJ2-1; 11 bases match TRBD2. V lost 5 bases to trimming and J lost 7 bases; unmatched junction nucleotides: 7. The CDR3 sequence is 15 residues long. The germline V gene has CDR1 SGHNT and CDR2 YENEEA. The CDR3 region is CASSALAGDLNEQFF. In DNA form, the CDR3 reads TGTGCCAGCAGCGCACTAGCGGGAGACCTTAATGAGCAGTTCTTC.

The CDR3 nucleotides are TGTGCCAGCAGCTTAGCTGGGGGCGTCTCTATTTCACCCCTCCACTTT. Translating it yields CASSLAGGVSISPLHF. This chain links TRBV7-2 with TRBJ1-6; D possibly corresponds to TRBD1 (6 bases). CDR3 length equals 16 residues. V shed 0 bases and J shed 9 bases, with 15 bases lying between them. Per germline, CDR1 SGHTA and CDR2 FQGNSA.

The chain carries TRBV5-6 and TRBJ1-1, with TRBD1 identical over 7 bases. Looked up from germline, CDR1 is SGHDT and CDR2 is YYEEEE. The length of the CDR3 is 14 residues. The J segment lost 4 bases and the V segment lost 2 bases, leaving 5 bases of the junction unmatched. In nucleotides, the CDR3 is TGTGCCAGCAGCTTACAGGGGCCGAGCACTGAAGCTTTCTTT. It encodes CASSLQGPSTEAFF.

The chain uses TRBV4-1 and TRBJ2-4; the match to TRBD1 covers 12 bases. Germline V gene sequence: CDR1 MGHRA, CDR2 YSYEKL. This CDR3 has 18 residues. Trimming took 0 bases from V and 2 from J; bases not matched to a gene: 5. The CDR3 sequence: CASSQDPGQGASKNIQYF. CDR3 nucleotides: TGCGCCAGCAGCCAAGATCCGGGACAGGGGGCCTCCAAAAACATTCAGTACTTC.

V gene TRBV5-6 combines with J gene TRBJ2-1, with 14 positions matching TRBD2. V lost 3 bases, J lost 9 bases, and 5 bases stayed unmatched. CDR1 and CDR2 from the germline V gene are SGHDT and YYEEEE. This CDR3 has 15 residues. Written as DNA, the CDR3 is TGTGCCAGCAGCTGGGGACTAGCGGGAGTTGCTGAGCAGTTCTTC. The encoded protein is CASSWGLAGVAEQFF.

In its sample, this clone was seen a few times. The sample holds other DNA sequences that translate to the same CDR3. The rearrangement uses TRBV2 and TRBJ1-5; D uncertain. The germline V gene has CDR1 SNHLY and CDR2 FYNNEI. The CDR3 runs 13 residues. V lost 2 bases and J lost 2, with 4 bases in between. The CDR3 loop reads CASSEQGNQPQHF. In nucleotides, the CDR3 is TGTGCCAGCAGTGAACAGGGCAATCAGCCCCAGCATTTT.

The chain employs TRBV12-5 and TRBJ2-4; 9 positions agree with TRBD2. With V trimmed by 6 bases and J by 14 bases, 8 bases remained unmatched. Germline V lookup: CDR1 LGHNT, CDR2 FRNRAP. The CDR3 is 12 residues long. CDR3 in DNA: TGTGCTAGTGGCCCAGGGGCTAGCGGGAAGTACTTC. Its translation is CASGPGASGKYF.

The chain uses TRBV9 and TRBJ2-1, with 12 bases identical to TRBD2. Losses at the gene ends were 4 bases for V and 7 bases for J; bases not matched to a gene: 6. Germline CDR1 SGDLS, CDR2 YYNGEE. This CDR3 is 15 amino acids long. In nucleotides, the CDR3 is TGTGCCAGCAGCCCCCTAGCGGGAGGGGGGAATGAGCAGTTCTTC. It is translated as CASSPLAGGGNEQFF.

There are many counts of this clone. Here the CDR3 DNA reads TGTGCCTGGGGAACTTGGGGACAGGATGAGAGCCCTGGGGCCAACGTCCTGACTTTC. It yields the protein CAWGTWGQDESPGANVLTF. The V gene is TRBV30, the J gene TRBJ2-6; 8 bases map to TRBD1. The CDR3 is 19 amino acids. CDR1 GTSNPN and CDR2 SVGIG come from the germline V gene (reference sequence). Trimming took 5 bases from V and 2 from J; bases not matched to a gene: 17.

The V and J genes are TRBV7-2 and TRBJ2-7; D is perhaps TRBD1 (6 bases). The germline V gene has CDR1 SGHTA and CDR2 FQGNSA. The CDR3 runs to 14 residues. V was pared by 5 bases and J by 9 bases, with 20 bases between. CDR3 in DNA: TGTGCCAGCAGCGTACAGGGCTCCCATAGGAGGCAGTACTTC. Amino acid sequence: CASSVQGSHRRQYF. The full variable domain, with the rest looked up from reference TRBV7-2 and TRBJ2-7, is GAGVSQSPSNKVTEKGKDVELRCDPISGHTALYWYRQSLGQGLEFLIYFQGNSAPDKSGLPSDRFSAERTGGSVSTLTIQRTQQEDSAVYLCASSVQGSHRRQYFGPGTRLTVT.

The chain links TRBV7-9 to TRBJ1-4; no reliable D call. CDR3 length: 13 amino acids. CDR1 SEHNR and CDR2 FQNEAQ come from the germline V gene (reference sequence). Trimming pared 1 base from V and 13 bases from J, leaving 13 bases between. For the CDR3, the DNA is TGTGCCAGCAGCTTAGGGACCGCTCGGGGACTGTTTTTT. This encodes CASSLGTARGLFF.

The V call is TRBV7-7, the J call TRBJ2-5, with 12 bases identical to TRBD2. CDR1 and CDR2 (germline): SSHAT, FNYEAQ (reference sequence). This CDR3 spans 15 amino acids. CDR3 DNA: TGTGCTAGCGGTCAGACTAGCGGGGGAGAGGAGACCCAGTACTTC. This sequence encodes CASGQTSGGEETQYF.